One T cell receptor (beta chain) is described in this entry. Seattle researchers signed up patients amid active infection and tracked them longitudinally. Methods used by the authors: Amplification of reference gene primers provided the estimated nucleated cell counts. Profiling relied on immunoSEQ multiplex PCR, and the TCRdb table lists in-frame clones only, not all of them. From that table come the V and J calls and clone size; the DNA was used to work out D and trimming. The table has some 350,000 clones, more than 70% seen once. Between the trimmed V and J ends, which lost 5 bases and 4 bases, there was a span of 12 bases. Germline CDR1 and CDR2: SGHVS and FQNEAQ. CDR3 length: 13 residues. This specimen comes from a study of blood T cell repertoires in COVID-19. Study-wide context: Samples taken during acute and convalescent COVID-19 were collected in the United States, Italy and Spain. Sample material is recorded as cDNA or gDNA derived from T cells, B-cell-depleted T cells, or PBMCs.

This chain links TRBV7-8 with TRBJ2-7; D is unresolved. The TCR comes from a woman in her twenties or thirties with COVID-19, enrolled during active disease. The sample consisted of peripheral blood. The CDR3 reads CASSMARRYEQYV. In DNA, the CDR3 is TGTGCCAGCAGCATGGCCAGAAGATACGAGCAGTACGTC.